The 5 T cell receptor beta chains reported below all come from one sample, sequenced in a study of identical twins (dated by TCRdb to 2016 to 2018). The method behind the library was 5' RACE. Sequenced on an Illumina HiSeq 2000. TCRdb reanalyzed the raw reads on its own, using fastp at Q25 for trimming and MiXCR for clone calling, and kept in-frame beta chains. Each entry is one CDR3 protein sequence, shown with its most common DNA and genes. In all, the sample holds roughly 500,000 distinct CDR3 sequences, and approximately 22% of those were seen once. The ten largest clones take up 0.75% to 0.95% of the sample. A further study also used this sample, focusing on T cells expressing NK-cell markers.

What was sequenced was CD4+ T cells sorted from blood. The receptors come from a woman aged 18-29 years in good health.

The chain couples TRBV11-3 to TRBJ1-1, with 8 bases matching TRBD1. V lost 5 bases, J lost 7 bases, and 6 bases stayed unmatched. The germline CDR1 and CDR2 sequences are SGHNT and YENEEA. This CDR3 comprises 13 residues. CDR3 region: CASSRTGFGEAFF. CDR3 DNA: TGTGCCAGCAGCCGGACAGGGTTTGGTGAAGCTTTCTTT.

CDR3 sequence: CASSLDSSGETQYF. For the CDR3, the DNA is TGCGCCAGCAGCTTGGATTCCTCCGGGGAGACCCAGTACTTC. The chain is built from TRBV5-1 and TRBJ2-5; D ambiguous. The CDR3 has 14 residues. Germline V gene data show CDR1 as SGHRS and CDR2 as YFSETQ. The V end lost 0 bases, the J end lost 5 bases, and 11 bases lay between the germline ends.

The chain is built from TRBV4-1 and TRBJ1-5, with 9 nucleotides matching TRBD1. Germline CDR1 is MGHRA and CDR2 is YSYEKL. With V trimmed by 4 bases and J by 4 bases, 8 bases remained unmatched. CDR3 length equals 16 residues. CDR3 amino acids: CASSRPGQGGNQPQHF. CDR3 bases: TGCGCCAGCAGCCGGCCGGGACAGGGAGGGAATCAGCCCCAGCATTTT.

This chain links TRBV20-1 with TRBJ2-5, with unresolved D. Trimming removed 3 bases at V and 7 bases at J, with 12 bases between. There are 12 residues in the CDR3. The germline gives CDR1 DFQATT, CDR2 SNEGSKA (reference sequence). Here the CDR3 reads CSASESTGTQYF. CDR3 nucleotides: TGCAGTGCTAGTGAAAGTACGGGGACCCAGTACTTC.

This clonotype was seen more than once but under ten times. The CDR3 spells CASSLKSLRWVNNEQFF. The DNA for the CDR3 is TGTGCCAGCAGCTTAAAATCTCTGAGGTGGGTCAACAATGAGCAGTTCTTC. The V and J genes are TRBV7-2 and TRBJ2-1; D gene uncertain. Between the trimmed V and J ends, which lost 2 bases and 5 bases, there was a span of 19 bases. Germline V lookup: CDR1 SGHTA, CDR2 FQGNSA. This CDR3 has 17 amino acids.